The 2 T cell receptor beta chains below were found in one sample sequenced in a study of T cells after yellow fever vaccination. TCRdb reanalysed the 5' RACE reads using MiXCR and keeps one entry per CDR3 protein. This table holds around 590,000 distinct CDR3 sequences, about 12% found once. Sequencing used PBMCs, obtained on the day of the yellow fever booster vaccination. The source of these receptors is a man aged 25 to 40 who received the YFV17D yellow fever vaccine.

This clonotype was found many times. The rearrangement joins TRBV29-1 to TRBJ2-3; 8 bases map to TRBD2. The CDR3 has 15 residues. Trimming cost V 4 bases and J 0 bases; bases outside gene matches: 6. The germline V gene has CDR1 SQVTM and CDR2 ANQGSEA. The CDR3 reads CSVAPGGTSTDTQYF. The CDR3 DNA follows: TGCAGCGTTGCCCCGGGGGGGACTAGCACAGATACGCAGTATTTT.

Only a few counts were recorded for this clonotype. The rearrangement joins TRBV12-3 or TRBV12-4 to TRBJ2-7; D gene unclear. Trimming pared 6 bases from V and 0 bases from J, leaving 12 bases between. CDR3 length: 14 residues. CDR3 DNA sequence: TGTGCCAGCAGAATGGACCTTAGCTCCTACGAGCAGTACTTC. It is translated as CASRMDLSSYEQYF.